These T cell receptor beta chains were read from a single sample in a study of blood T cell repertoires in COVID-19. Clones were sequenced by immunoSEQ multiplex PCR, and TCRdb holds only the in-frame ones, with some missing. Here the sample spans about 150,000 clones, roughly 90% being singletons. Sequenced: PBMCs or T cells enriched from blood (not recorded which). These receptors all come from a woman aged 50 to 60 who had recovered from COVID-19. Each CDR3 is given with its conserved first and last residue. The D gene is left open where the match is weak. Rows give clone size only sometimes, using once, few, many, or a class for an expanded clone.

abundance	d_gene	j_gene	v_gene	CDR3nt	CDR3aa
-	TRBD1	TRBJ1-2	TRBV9	TGTGCCAGCAGCCCGGGACAGAACAACTATGGCTACACCTTC	CASSPGQNNYGYTF
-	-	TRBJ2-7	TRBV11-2	TGTGCCAGCAGCGCGGGTGGTGCAGGGGGAGGCTACGAGCAGTACTTC	CASSAGGAGGGYEQYF
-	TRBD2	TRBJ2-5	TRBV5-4	TGTGCCAGCAGCTCGGGACTAGCGGACATGCGCGGGGCCCAGTACTTC	CASSSGLADMRGAQYF
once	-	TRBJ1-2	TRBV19	TGTGCCAGTACCCGAGGCGGCTTCTATGGCTACACCTTC	CASTRGGFYGYTF
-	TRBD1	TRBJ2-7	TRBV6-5	TGTGCCAGCAGGGGACAGTTATACGAGCAGTACTTC	CASRGQLYEQYF
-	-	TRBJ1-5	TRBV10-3	TGTGCCATCAGTGAGTCCGGGAGGGGCAATCAGCCCCAGCATTTT	CAISESGRGNQPQHF
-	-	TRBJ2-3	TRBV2	TGTGCCAGCAGTGGCGGGGCCGGGACAGATACGCAGTATTTT	CASSGGAGTDTQYF
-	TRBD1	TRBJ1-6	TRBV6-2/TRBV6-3	TGTGCCAGCAGTTCCGGGACAGGGCGACGTGGGTCACCCCTCCACTTT	CASSSGTGRRGSPLHF
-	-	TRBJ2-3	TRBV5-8	TGTGCCAGCAGCCTCCGGGAATGGGGGGTGAGCACAGATACGCAGTATTTT	CASSLREWGVSTDTQYF
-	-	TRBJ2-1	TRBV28	TGTGCCACCCTGGGCCTAAGTTACAATGAGCAGTTCTTC	CATLGLSYNEQFF
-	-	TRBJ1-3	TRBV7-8	TGTGCCAGCAGCCCCCAGACAGCAGGGACTGGAAACACCATATATTTT	CASSPQTAGTGNTIYF
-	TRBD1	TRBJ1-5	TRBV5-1	TGCGCCAGCAGCGCCGGACAGGGGAAGAACCAGCCCCAGCATTTT	CASSAGQGKNQPQHF
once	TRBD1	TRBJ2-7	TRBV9	TGTGCCAGCAGTCCAGGACAGGGGGCCTCCTACGAGCAGTACTTC	CASSPGQGASYEQYF
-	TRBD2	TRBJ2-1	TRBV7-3	TGTGCCAGCAGCTTTAGCGGGGGGGCACATGAGCAGTTCTTC	CASSFSGGAHEQFF
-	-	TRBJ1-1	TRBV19	TGTGCCAGTATCCCGACAGGTGATGGCACTGAAGCTTTCTTT	CASIPTGDGTEAFF
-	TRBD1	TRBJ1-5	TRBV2	TGTGCCAGCAGTGTCGACAGGGCCTACAATCAGCCCCAGCATTTT	CASSVDRAYNQPQHF
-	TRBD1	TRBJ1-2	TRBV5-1	TGCGCCAGCAGCTATGCAGGGGGGAATGGCTACACCTTC	CASSYAGGNGYTF
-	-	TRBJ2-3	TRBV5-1	TGCGCCAGCAGCTTGGGGCAGGGTCGTTCTACAGATACGCAGTATTTT	CASSLGQGRSTDTQYF
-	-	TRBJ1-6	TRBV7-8	TGTGCCAGCAGCCTCCGTCGGGAAATATATAATTCACCCCTCCACTTT	CASSLRREIYNSPLHF
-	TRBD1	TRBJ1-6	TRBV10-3	TGTGCCATCAGTGAACCCTTAACAGGGGGCGATTCACCCCTCCACTTT	CAISEPLTGGDSPLHF
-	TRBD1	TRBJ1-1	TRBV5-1	TGCGCCAGCAGCTTACGGACAGGGGGCAGGAACACTGAAGCTTTCTTT	CASSLRTGGRNTEAFF
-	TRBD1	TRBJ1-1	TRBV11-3	TGTGCCAGCAGCTTAGAAACAGGGGGCTACAAAGCTTTCTTT	CASSLETGGYKAFF
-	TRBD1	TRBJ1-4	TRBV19	TGTGCCAGTAGCTACAGGGGGGGAGGTGAAAAACTGTTTTTT	CASSYRGGGEKLFF
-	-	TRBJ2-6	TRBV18	TGTGCCAGCTCACCATCTCCAGGGGGGGCCAACGTCCTGACTTTC	CASSPSPGGANVLTF
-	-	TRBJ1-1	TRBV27	TGTGCCAGCAGTTTCGGTGGGGGGGTCAGCACTGAAGCTTTCTTT	CASSFGGGVSTEAFF
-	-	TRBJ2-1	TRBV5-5	TGTGCCAGCAGCTTGTCTAGTACCTACAATGAGCAGTTCTTC	CASSLSSTYNEQFF
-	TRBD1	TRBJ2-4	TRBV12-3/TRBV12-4	TGTGCCAGCAGTTTAATACAGGGGAACATTCAGTACTTC	CASSLIQGNIQYF
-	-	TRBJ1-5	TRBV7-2	TGTGCCAGCAGCGCCTTCCAGGGTGGGAATCAGCCCCAGCATTTT	CASSAFQGGNQPQHF
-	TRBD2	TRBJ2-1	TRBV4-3	TGCGCCAGCAGCGAAGGCAGCGGGGGGAGCTACAATGAGCAGTTCTTC	CASSEGSGGSYNEQFF
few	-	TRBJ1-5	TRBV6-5	TGTGCCACCACTAAAAGGGTCCGGGAGCAGCCCCAGCATTTT	CATTKRVREQPQHF
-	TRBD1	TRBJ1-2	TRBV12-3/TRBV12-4	TGTGCCAGCAGTCCCACAGGGGCCTATGGCTACACCTTC	CASSPTGAYGYTF
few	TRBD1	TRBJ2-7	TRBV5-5	TGTGCCAGCAGCTCAGGGGGCTCCTACGAGCAGTACTTC	CASSSGGSYEQYF
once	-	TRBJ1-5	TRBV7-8	TGTGCCAGCAGCTTAGGCTCAGGGAAACTTAGCAATCAGCCCCAGCATTTT	CASSLGSGKLSNQPQHF
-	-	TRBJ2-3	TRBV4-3	TGCGCCAGCAGCCAAGCTACAGGGATCTCTAGCACAGATACGCAGTATTTT	CASSQATGISSTDTQYF
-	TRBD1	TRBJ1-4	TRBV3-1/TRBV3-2	TGTGCCAGCAGCCAGCAGGGGGCGGTAAATGAAAAACTGTTTTTT	CASSQQGAVNEKLFF
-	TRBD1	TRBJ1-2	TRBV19	TGTGCCAGTAGTACCGGGACAGGTCCTAACTATGGCTACACCTTC	CASSTGTGPNYGYTF
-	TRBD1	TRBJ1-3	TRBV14	TGTGCCAGCAGCCAAGTACTGACAGGGGCTGGAAACACCATATATTTT	CASSQVLTGAGNTIYF
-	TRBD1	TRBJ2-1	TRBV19	TGTGCCAGTACCGTCGCCAGGGGGATCCCCTACAATGAGCAGTTCTTC	CASTVARGIPYNEQFF
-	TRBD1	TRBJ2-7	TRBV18	TGTGCCAGCTCAGAGGCAGGGGGCTACGAGCAGTACTTC	CASSEAGGYEQYF
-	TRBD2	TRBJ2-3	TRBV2	TGTGCCAGCAGTGGAGTAGCGGGGATCCTAGATACGCAGTATTTT	CASSGVAGILDTQYF
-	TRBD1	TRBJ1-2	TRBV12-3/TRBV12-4	TGTGCCAGCAGTGCACAGGGGTTAGGCTACACCTTC	CASSAQGLGYTF
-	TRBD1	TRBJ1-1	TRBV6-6	TGTGCCAGCAGTTTAACCGGGACAGGGTTAGTCGCTTTCTTT	CASSLTGTGLVAFF
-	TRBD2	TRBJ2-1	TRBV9	TGTGCCAGCAGCGTAGTAGCGGGGGGGTACAATGAGCAGTTCTTC	CASSVVAGGYNEQFF
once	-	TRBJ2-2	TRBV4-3	TGCGCCAGCAGCCAAAACTACCGGACCGGGGAGCTGTTTTTT	CASSQNYRTGELFF
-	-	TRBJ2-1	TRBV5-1	TGCGCCAGCAGCCTCCTGCCCGCCAGTGAGCAGTTCTTC	CASSLLPASEQFF
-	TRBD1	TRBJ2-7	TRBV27	TGTGCCAGCAGTTTAGGGACAGGGGGTGAGTACGAGCAGTACTTC	CASSLGTGGEYEQYF
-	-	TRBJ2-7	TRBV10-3	TGTGCCATCAGTGCAGGGGGGAACTCCTACGAGCAGTACTTC	CAISAGGNSYEQYF
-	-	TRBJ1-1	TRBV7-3	TGTGCCAGCAGCCCCGCGCCGGGACAAAGTGAAGCTTTCTTT	CASSPAPGQSEAFF
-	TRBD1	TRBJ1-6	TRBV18	TGTGCCAGCTCACCCGACAGGGAGTCACCCCTCCACTTT	CASSPDRESPLHF
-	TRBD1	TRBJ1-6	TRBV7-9	TGTGCCAGCAGCCGCGGCGGGACAGAGAATTCACCCCTCCACTTT	CASSRGGTENSPLHF
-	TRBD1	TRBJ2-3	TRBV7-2	TGTGCCAGCAGCTTGACAGGGGTGGGAACAGATACGCAGTATTTT	CASSLTGVGTDTQYF
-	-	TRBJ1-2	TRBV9	TGTGCCAGCAGCGTAGAAGGGAGTTTCTATGGCTACACCTTC	CASSVEGSFYGYTF
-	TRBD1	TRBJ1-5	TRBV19	TGTGCCAGTACCAGTTCCCCTGGACAGGGAAGTAGCAATCAGCCCCAGCATTTT	CASTSSPGQGSSNQPQHF
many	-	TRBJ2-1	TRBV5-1	TGCGCCAGCAGCTTGGCATCCAATGAGCAGTTCTTC	CASSLASNEQFF